This TCR beta chain was sequenced for a study of blood T cell repertoires in COVID-19. Original data processing: Quantification of nucleated cells was approximated via reference gene primer amplification. TCRdb's table, derived via immunoSEQ multiplex PCR, lists solely in-frame clones and lacks some. V, J and clone size reflect that table, while D and trimming were determined from the DNA. In the table there are approximately 100,000 clones, approximately 90% of which are singletons. Germline values: CDR1 SGHAT, CDR2 FQNNGV. After removal of 5 bases from V and 9 bases from J, the junction contained 14 bases not matched to a gene. The CDR3 consists of 16 residues. Seattle participants joined during active infection and were tracked over time.

Specimen: peripheral blood. The gene calls are TRBV11-2 and TRBJ2-1, with 9 bases aligning to TRBD1. The TCR was taken from a human donor with COVID-19, enrolled during active disease. The donor label of this sample is uncertain. CDR3 DNA sequence: TGTGCCAGCAGCCCCCGGGGGACAGGGTCTATCGGTGAGCAGTTCTTC. Protein product: CASSPRGTGSIGEQFF.